The TCR beta chain described here comes from a study of blood T cell repertoires in COVID-19. Overall study context: The cDNA or gDNA used as material had been derived from T cells, B-cell-depleted T cells, or PBMCs.

Germline trimming cut 5 bases from V and 7 bases from J; bases unmatched to any gene: 7. CDR1 and CDR2 (germline): SGHDT, YYEEEE. This CDR3 is built from 15 residues. Sequenced by immunoSEQ multiplex PCR; TCRdb stores in-frame clones only, minus some. The sample lists around 370,000 clones; 91% were seen once. This TCR came from a young woman who had recovered from COVID-19. The genes are TRBV5-6 and TRBJ2-2; 11 nucleotides match TRBD2. The sample was peripheral blood. The CDR3 nucleotides are TGTGCCAGCAGGATATCTAGCGGGAGGAGCGGGGAGCTGTTTTTT. The encoded protein is CASRISSGRSGELFF.